These 18 T cell receptor beta chains originate from one sample sequenced in a study of metastatic and nonmetastatic thyroid tumors. TCRdb re-called the PCR reads with MiXCR. Seen here are 20,000 to 25,000 clones, approximately 13% observed once, and the top ten hold 17%. Thyroid surgery was preceded by no treatment in any patient. The sequencing sample was made of blood. The receptors were gathered from a female donor with papillary thyroid cancer or a benign thyroid nodule (not recorded which). Some clones in this sample may be carry-over from other donors' samples.

This clone was recorded at least ten times. This rearrangement joins TRBV28 to TRBJ1-1; D call uncertain. Germline V lookup: CDR1 MDHEN, CDR2 SYDVKM. This CDR3 is built from 13 residues. Trimming removed 6 bases at V and 0 bases at J, with 8 bases between. CDR3 sequence: CASRVGLNTEAFF. The CDR3 DNA sequence: TGTGCCAGCAGGGTGGGTCTGAACACTGAAGCTTTCTTT.

For this clone: An end of the junction does not agree with germline; a read error may underlie this. The CDR3 reads CASTSEGGTNGYNEQVF. The CDR3, as DNA: TGTGCCAGCACCTCGGAGGGAGGGACGAACGGCTACAATGAGCAGGTCTTC. The rearrangement uses TRBV5-4 and TRBJ2-1; 7 positions agree with TRBD2. Germline assignment: CDR1 SGHNT and CDR2 YYREEE (reference sequence). The CDR3 totals 17 residues.

This clone was seen ten or more times. This sequence joins TRBV28 and TRBJ1-1; D unclear. Germline CDR1 reads MDHEN; CDR2 reads SYDVKM. This CDR3 has 14 residues. Deletions cut 6 bases from V and 5 bases from J, with 16 bases between. CDR3 sequence: CASSPLGFGTEAFF. The CDR3 coding sequence is TGTGCCAGCAGCCCATTAGGGTTTGGAACTGAAGCTTTCTTT. Filled out from reference TRBV28 and TRBJ1-1, the complete variable domain reads DVKVTQSSRYLVKRTGEKVFLECVQDMDHENMFWYRQDPGLGLRLIYFSYDVKMKEKGDIPEGYSVSREKKERFSLILESASTNQTSMYLCASSPLGFGTEAFFGQGTRLTVV.

This clone was detected many times. The gene calls are TRBV10-3 and TRBJ2-7; D possibly matches TRBD1 or TRBD2 (5 bases each). Germline lookup yields CDR1 ENHRY and CDR2 SYGVKD. V was shortened by 9 bases and J by 4 bases, with 7 bases between the two germline ends. This CDR3 has 10 amino acids. The CDR3 region is CAIGGYEQYF. DNA of the CDR3: TGTGCCATTGGGGGTTACGAGCAGTACTTC.

This clone occurred many times. V is TRBV15 and J is TRBJ2-3; 7 bases agree with TRBD1. Germline values: CDR1 LNHNV, CDR2 YYDKDF (reference sequence). The CDR3 consists of 15 residues. Germline trimming cut 6 bases from V and 1 base from J; bases unmatched to any gene: 7. The CDR3 DNA sequence: TGTGCCACCAGAGATAGGGGGCAAGGCACAGATACGCAGTATTTT. It translates to CATRDRGQGTDTQYF. The full variable domain, rest sourced from reference TRBV15 and TRBJ2-3, is DAMVIQNPRYQVTQFGKPVTLSCSQTLNHNVMYWYQQKSSQAPKLLFHYYDKDFNNEADTPDNFQSRRPNTSFCFLDIRSPGLGDTAMYLCATRDRGQGTDTQYFGPGTRLTVL.

This clone showed up many times. V gene TRBV10-3 combines with J gene TRBJ2-1; D is uncertain. The length of the CDR3 is 13 residues. V lost 2 bases and J lost 9, with 11 bases in between. Germline CDR1 and CDR2: ENHRY and SYGVKD. CDR3 protein: CAISEVLGGEQFF. CDR3 nucleotides: TGTGCCATCAGTGAGGTCCTAGGCGGTGAGCAGTTCTTC.

At least ten counts were recorded for this clone. The chain has TRBV7-2 and TRBJ1-4; 7 positions agree with TRBD1. The CDR3 extends over 14 amino acids. V gave up 5 bases and J gave up 6 bases; unmatched junction bases: 6. Germline V gives CDR1 SGHTA, CDR2 FQGNSA. Written as DNA, the CDR3 is TGTGCCAGCAGCCCAGGGGGAGGGGATGAAAAACTGTTTTTT. Its translation: CASSPGGGDEKLFF. Filled out from reference TRBV7-2 and TRBJ1-4, the complete variable domain reads GAGVSQSPSNKVTEKGKDVELRCDPISGHTALYWYRQSLGQGLEFLIYFQGNSAPDKSGLPSDRFSAERTGGSVSTLTIQRTQQEDSAVYLCASSPGGGDEKLFFGSGTQLSVL.

This clone is labeled as medium-sized. The V and J genes are TRBV6-2 or TRBV6-3 and TRBJ2-7; D is unclear. This CDR3 has 12 amino acids. The germline V and J ends were trimmed by 0 bases and 5 bases, with 5 bases remaining between them. The germline gives CDR1 MNHEY, CDR2 SVGEGT. CDR3 nucleotide sequence: TGTGCCAGCAGTTACTCAATCGACGAGCAGTACTTC. Residues: CASSYSIDEQYF.

This clone is classed as medium-sized. The chain recombines TRBV28 with TRBJ2-1, with 11 nucleotides matching TRBD2. This CDR3 spans 15 amino acids. The germline V gene encodes CDR1 MDHEN and CDR2 SYDVKM. V lost 5 bases, J lost 5 bases, and 5 bases stayed unmatched. The CDR3 protein is CASSRTSGRDNEQFF. CDR3 bases: TGTGCCAGCAGTCGAACTAGCGGGAGAGACAATGAGCAGTTCTTC.

This clone appeared many times. The gene calls are TRBV6-2 or TRBV6-3 and TRBJ2-7; 8 positions match TRBD2. This CDR3 has 16 residues. V was clipped by 5 bases and J by 0 bases; unmatched bases: 9. CDR1 MNHEY and CDR2 SVGEGT come from the germline V gene. In nucleotides, the CDR3 is TGTGCCAGCAGTGCCAGCGGGAGTTGGGGCTCCTACGAGCAGTACTTC. Amino acid sequence: CASSASGSWGSYEQYF.

This clone has ten or more counts. The genes are TRBV20-1 and TRBJ1-5; no definite D call. This CDR3 is built from 14 residues. The germline V and J ends were trimmed by 0 bases and 6 bases, with 12 bases remaining between them. Germline assignment: CDR1 DFQATT and CDR2 SNEGSKA (reference sequence). The CDR3 is CSARDKSGGQPQHF. The CDR3 DNA reads TGCAGTGCTAGAGATAAGTCAGGAGGTCAGCCCCAGCATTTT.

This chain uses TRBV6-9 with TRBJ1-1; D gene unclear. Germline-derived CDR1 and CDR2 are MNHGY and SVAAGI. This CDR3 comprises 13 residues. The V gene lost 7 bases and the J gene lost 5 bases, with 14 bases spanning the gap. As DNA, the CDR3 is TGTGCCAGCACGTTAAGAAGTAAAACTGAAGCTTTCTTT. It specifies CASTLRSKTEAFF.

This clone was seen a single time. V usage is TRBV20-1 and J usage is TRBJ2-7; D unclear. Between the trimmed V and J ends, which lost 0 bases and 3 bases, there was a span of 15 bases. From germline, CDR1 is DFQATT and CDR2 SNEGSKA (reference sequence). The CDR3 extends over 15 amino acids. The CDR3 spells CSARDLVSGVYEQYF. The CDR3 coding sequence is TGCAGTGCTAGAGATCTGGTTTCAGGCGTCTACGAGCAGTACTTC.

This clone was detected many times. The same CDR3 can be traced to other DNA sequences in this sample. The chain combines TRBV19 with TRBJ1-1, with 7 bases matching TRBD1. This CDR3 has 12 amino acids. V trimming: 8 bases; J trimming: 1 base; junction bases outside the gene matches: 1. Germline CDR1 is LNHDA and CDR2 is SQIVND (reference sequence). This CDR3 is CASHRGNTEAFF. The CDR3 nucleotides are TGTGCCAGTCACAGGGGGAACACTGAAGCTTTCTTT.

The chain combines TRBV25-1 with TRBJ2-2; a possible D gene is TRBD2 (5 bases). The CDR3 sequence is 19 residues long. Germline V CDR1 and CDR2: MGHDK, SYGVNS. Trimming shortened V by 5 bases and J by 2 bases, and 24 bases separated the two germline ends. The DNA for the CDR3 is TGTGCCAGCAGTCCGCTCCGGGGAAGCTCCTTTCGAAACACCGGGGAGCTGTTTTTT. This gives the protein CASSPLRGSSFRNTGELFF. Combining the CDR3 with reference TRBV25-1 and TRBJ2-2 gives the whole variable domain EADIYQTPRYLVIGTGKKITLECSQTMGHDKMYWYQQDPGMELHLIHYSYGVNSTEKGDLSSESTVSRIRTEHFPLTLESARPSHTSQYLCASSPLRGSSFRNTGELFFGEGSRLTVL.

The gene calls are TRBV5-1 and TRBJ1-2, with no clear D. V dropped 0 bases and J dropped 6 bases, with 6 bases sitting between them. Looked up from germline, CDR1 is SGHRS and CDR2 is YFSETQ. This CDR3 has 12 amino acids. CDR3 sequence: CASSLDRDGYTF. The CDR3, as DNA: TGCGCCAGCAGCTTGGATAGGGATGGCTACACCTTC.

The rearrangement uses TRBV6-1 and TRBJ1-6; unclear D gene. CDR1 and CDR2 (germline): MNHNS, SASEGT. V was trimmed by 6 bases and J by 7 bases, leaving 16 bases between them. The CDR3 has 15 residues. CDR3 loop: CASRNAGSRNSPLHF. CDR3 nucleotides: TGTGCCAGCAGAAACGCCGGGTCTAGAAATTCACCCCTCCACTTT.

V usage is TRBV27 and J usage is TRBJ2-2; 7 bases are shared with TRBD1. The germline V gene encodes CDR1 MNHEY and CDR2 SMNVEV (reference sequence). The length of the CDR3 is 14 residues. Trimming at V came to 6 bases and at J to 3 bases, leaving 4 bases not matched to a gene. The CDR3 DNA reads as TGTGCCAGCAGGGGACAGCCCTACACCGGGGAGCTGTTTTTT. Its protein product is CASRGQPYTGELFF.